What follows are 5 T cell receptor beta chains derived from one specimen sequenced in a study of control samples from healthy donors and cancer patients. TCRdb keeps only in-frame clones here, not all; method: immunoSEQ multiplex PCR. The sample yields around 68,000 clones, 75% to 90% seen once. Sequenced input: PBMCs. The receptors were gathered from a woman aged 50 to 60 with lung cancer.

The chain carries TRBV7-2 and TRBJ2-7, with 8 bases matching TRBD2. Trimming at V came to 5 bases and at J to 1 base, leaving 7 bases not matched to a gene. The germline V gene encodes CDR1 SGHTA and CDR2 FQGNSA. The CDR3 contains 15 residues. The CDR3 sequence is CASSLGGGISYEQYF. Written as DNA, the CDR3 is TGTGCCAGCAGCCTCGGGGGGGGCATTTCCTACGAGCAGTACTTC.

V is TRBV24-1 and J is TRBJ2-5; 13 bases are a match to TRBD2. This CDR3 spans 17 amino acids. V gave up 1 base and J gave up 3 bases; unmatched junction bases: 4. Germline CDR1 KGHDR, CDR2 SFDVKD. CDR3 residues: CATSDFEGTSGEETQYF. The DNA of the CDR3 is TGTGCCACCAGTGATTTTGAAGGGACTAGCGGGGAAGAGACCCAGTACTTC.

This clone was picked up one time. The V gene is TRBV7-2, the J gene TRBJ2-2; TRBD1 might be the D (6 bases). CDR1 and CDR2 (germline): SGHTA, FQGNSA. The CDR3 has 14 residues. Trimming took off 6 bases at V and 3 bases at J, with 11 bases between the two ends. The CDR3 here is CASRRDTYTGELFF. The CDR3 bases are TGTGCCAGCAGACGGGACACGTACACCGGGGAGCTGTTTTTT.

This clone occurred once. The chain carries TRBV5-1 and TRBJ1-1, with D tentatively TRBD1 (5 bases). This CDR3 is built from 13 residues. V lost 4 bases, J lost 0 bases, and 7 bases lay in between. CDR1 is SGHRS, CDR2 YFSETQ, per germline. As DNA, the CDR3 is TGCGCCAGCAGCGCCAGGGTGAACACTGAAGCTTTCTTT. This codes for CASSARVNTEAFF.

This chain uses TRBV2 with TRBJ1-1; no firm D call. The CDR3 consists of 15 residues. Looked up from germline, CDR1 is SNHLY and CDR2 is FYNNEI. Trimming pared 3 bases from V and 0 bases from J, leaving 11 bases between. CDR3 sequence: CASSDRGSMNTEAFF. Written as DNA, the CDR3 is TGTGCCAGCAGTGACCGGGGTTCTATGAACACTGAAGCTTTCTTT.